These 5 T cell receptor beta chains originate from one sample sequenced in a study of radiotherapy plus CTLA-4 blockade in lung cancer. Some clones are missing from TCRdb's copy, which holds only in-frame ones; the method was immunoSEQ multiplex PCR. The data show about 97,000 clones, 65% to 80% seen once. The sample here was peripheral blood, taken from a patient treated with radiotherapy plus ipilimumab. These TCRs come from a human donor with non-small cell lung cancer who had a partial response to radiotherapy plus ipilimumab. Some clones in this sample may be carry-over from other donors' samples.

The V and J genes are TRBV4-2 and TRBJ2-7, with a weak D call TRBD1 (6 bases). The CDR3 covers 16 residues. CDR1 and CDR2 from the germline V gene are LGHNA and YNFKEQ. Deletions cut 1 base from V and 6 bases from J, with 19 bases between. The CDR3 sequence is CASSQVRNTGWSEQYF. The CDR3 coding sequence is TGTGCCAGCAGCCAAGTAAGGAATACAGGGTGGAGCGAGCAGTACTTC.

The rearrangement uses TRBV5-6 and TRBJ2-1; tentatively, D is TRBD2 (5 bases). The germline V gene has CDR1 SGHDT and CDR2 YYEEEE. The CDR3 extends over 19 amino acids. With 7 bases removed from V and 7 bases from J, the gap between germline ends came to 33 bases. CDR3 nucleotide sequence: TGTGCCAGCGCCCCGCCCGAGACTACGCCCTCTGTAGTAAGTAATGAGCAGTTCTTC. This translates into CASAPPETTPSVVSNEQFF.

This clone has more than one count but fewer than ten. The chain carries TRBV19 and TRBJ2-1; 13 nucleotides agree with TRBD2. CDR1 and CDR2 from the germline V gene are LNHDA and SQIVND (reference sequence). The V segment lost 7 bases and the J segment 6 bases; nucleotides outside the gene matches: 3. The CDR3 covers 14 residues. CDR3 loop: CASKRTSGSNEQFF. In nucleotides, the CDR3 is TGTGCCAGTAAGAGGACTAGCGGGAGCAATGAGCAGTTCTTC.

This sequence joins TRBV7-9 and TRBJ1-1; 10 nucleotides line up with TRBD1. Germline lookup yields CDR1 SEHNR and CDR2 FQNEAQ (reference sequence). After removal of 5 bases from V and 4 bases from J, the junction contained 10 bases not matched to a gene. The CDR3 is made up of 16 amino acids. The CDR3 nucleotides are TGTGCCAGCAGCGTCTATTCCGGGACAGGGGCCACTGAAGCTTTCTTT. Translated: CASSVYSGTGATEAFF.

This clone has a handful of counts. This chain joins TRBV4-3 and TRBJ2-1, with 7 bases that match TRBD2. The J segment lost 9 bases and the V segment lost 2 bases, leaving 13 bases of the junction unmatched. Per germline, CDR1 LGHNA and CDR2 YSLEER. The CDR3 is 16 residues long. In DNA, the CDR3 is TGCGCCAGCAGCCAAACCCGACTAGCAGACTGGGGTGAGCAGTTCTTC. It specifies CASSQTRLADWGEQFF.